This is a list of T cell receptor beta chains from one sample in a study of T-cell reconstitution after alpha-beta-depleted transplantation in children. A single record per CDR3 protein comes from TCRdb applying MiXCR to the PCR reads. The sample records around 450,000 distinct CDR3 sequences, 43% being singletons. The source was PBMCs, collected before TCRalphabeta/CD19-depleted stem cell transplant. The receptors come from a girl aged 2-9 years with aplastic anemia, due to receive a stem cell transplant. Both conserved end residues are part of each CDR3. The D gene is left open where the match is weak. Size is stated for part of the rows, as once, few or many counts, or as a class when the clone is expanded.

D gene | clone size | J gene | V gene | CDR3 DNA | CDR3 protein
TRBD2 | . | TRBJ2-1 | TRBV20-1 | TGCAGTGCCCCAGGGAGCGGGAGTGCCACCGAGCAGTTCTTC | CSAPGSGSATEQFF
. | many | TRBJ2-3 | TRBV5-1 | TGCGCCAGCTCCCTGTCAGGACAGCGGGCAGATACGCAGTATTTT | CASSLSGQRADTQYF
. | few | TRBJ2-1 | TRBV5-1 | TGCGCCAGCAGCTTGGAGGGGAATTACAATGAGCAGTTCTTC | CASSLEGNYNEQFF
. | . | TRBJ2-4 | TRBV10-3 | TGTGCCATCAGTGCGGGTGGAAACATTCAGTACTTC | CAISAGGNIQYF
TRBD1 | many | TRBJ2-3 | TRBV7-2 | TGTGCCAGCAGCTCGCCTATCGACAGGGGGGCAGATACGCAGTATTTT | CASSSPIDRGADTQYF
TRBD1 | . | TRBJ1-2 | TRBV5-6 | TGTGCCAGCAGCGGCGCCGGGACAGGGGTTTATGGCTACACCTTC | CASSGAGTGVYGYTF
. | . | TRBJ1-5 | TRBV15 | TGTGCCACCAGCAGTCCCCCACGGTCGGGGTATCAGCCCCAGCATTTT | CATSSPPRSGYQPQHF
TRBD1 | . | TRBJ1-6 | TRBV7-2 | TGTGCCAGCAGCTTCCAGAACAGGGGGCGAGGTCCACCCCTCCACTTT | CASSFQNRGRGPPLHF
TRBD1 | . | TRBJ1-6 | TRBV20-1 | TGCAGTGCTAGAGGAGACAGGGGGATGCGTTCACCCCTCCACTTT | CSARGDRGMRSPLHF
. | . | TRBJ2-7 | TRBV20-1 | TGCAGTGCTAGAGATTTGGTTCGCAGGTCGAGCTCCTACGAGCAGTACTTC | CSARDLVRRSSSYEQYF
TRBD1 | many | TRBJ1-2 | TRBV16 | TGTGCCAGCAGCCAATCATGGGGACAGGCGGGCTATGGCTACACCTTC | CASSQSWGQAGYGYTF
TRBD2 | . | TRBJ2-2 | TRBV5-1 | TGCGCCAGCAGCTCGGGACTAGCGGAGATGAACACCGGGGAGCTGTTTTTT | CASSSGLAEMNTGELFF
. | many | TRBJ2-3 | TRBV12-3/TRBV12-4 | TGTGCCAGCAGTAAAGTGTCGACGCAGTATTTT | CASSKVSTQYF
. | . | TRBJ1-1 | TRBV2 | TGTGCCAGCGCGCGAGGACAGCTGAACACTGAAGCTTTCTTT | CASARGQLNTEAFF
TRBD1 | . | TRBJ2-4 | TRBV5-1 | TGCGCCAGCAGCTTGGCACAGGGGGCTGGAAACATTCAGTACTTC | CASSLAQGAGNIQYF
. | . | TRBJ2-1 | TRBV6-5 | TGTGCCAGCAGTTACTCCCGGACTACTTACAATGAGCAGTTCTTC | CASSYSRTTYNEQFF
. | . | TRBJ1-3 | TRBV28 | TGTGCCACAATCACAGGGCACCAAGTTGGAAACACCATATATTTT | CATITGHQVGNTIYF
. | . | TRBJ2-2 | TRBV5-5 | TGTGCCAGCAGCTGGGGCCAAGCGAACACCGGGGAGCTGTTTTTT | CASSWGQANTGELFF
. | . | TRBJ2-1 | TRBV15 | TGTGCCACCAGCAGAGTAGGGACACAAGAGCAGTTCTTC | CATSRVGTQEQFF
. | many | TRBJ2-7 | TRBV7-2 | TGTGCCAGCAGCTTAGGCTTCGTACAGTCCTACGAGCAGTACTTC | CASSLGFVQSYEQYF
TRBD1 | . | TRBJ1-5 | TRBV10-3 | TGTGCCATCAGGGGCGATGGACAGGCGAATCAGCCCCAGCATTTT | CAIRGDGQANQPQHF
TRBD1 | . | TRBJ2-3 | TRBV27 | TGTGCCAGCAGTTCGAGGGGACAGGAAGATACGCAGTATTTT | CASSSRGQEDTQYF
. | . | TRBJ2-1 | TRBV9 | TGTGCCAGCAGCGCAGACCGGGCCTACAATGAGCAGTTCTTC | CASSADRAYNEQFF
. | . | TRBJ2-6 | TRBV5-8 | TGTGCCAGCAGTCGACTCTATGCTGGGGCCAACGTCCTGACTTTC | CASSRLYAGANVLTF
. | . | TRBJ2-3 | TRBV5-1 | TGCGCCAGCAGCTTAAGCATAGATACGCAGTATTTT | CASSLSIDTQYF
. | . | TRBJ2-2 | TRBV20-1 | TGCAGTGCTTACAGGGCCGGGGAGCTGTTTTTT | CSAYRAGELFF
. | . | TRBJ2-1 | TRBV29-1 | TGCAGCGTTGAATACATAGGCCAGAGCTCCTACAATGAGCAGTTCTTC | CSVEYIGQSSYNEQFF
TRBD2 | few | TRBJ2-1 | TRBV30 | TGTGCCTGGAGTGTAAAGGGACTAGCGGCCTACAATGAGCAGTTCTTC | CAWSVKGLAAYNEQFF